The T cell receptor (beta chain) described here comes from a study of CD8 T cells in Susac syndrome. Study-level information: Treatment at blood withdrawal was none, corticosteroids, or intravenous immunoglobulin alone in Susac syndrome patients.

This clonotype has just one count. TCR beta sequences were obtained from blood CD8+ and CD4+ T cells. RNA was extracted with the RNeasy kit, and a quantity of about 0.45 to 1 ug was reverse transcribed using random hexamers. TCRdb passed the immunoSEQ multiplex PCR reads through MiXCR, listing each CDR3 protein once. The sample includes tens of thousands of distinct CDR3 sequences, roughly 93% of them seen just once. CDR1 is SQVTM and CDR2 is ANQGSEA in the germline V gene. The CDR3 extends over 11 amino acids. Trimming stripped 0 bases from V and 4 bases from J, with 3 bases between. The rearrangement joins TRBV29-1 to TRBJ1-2; D not resolved. This receptor was identified in a human donor with Susac syndrome. The sequenced material came from CD4+ T cells from PBMCs. The CDR3 DNA is TGCAGCGTTGAAGAGGGCTATGGCTACACCTTC. Translating it yields CSVEEGYGYTF. Based on the CDR3 plus reference TRBV29-1 and TRBJ1-2, the full variable domain is SAVISQKPSRDICQRGTSLTIQCQVDSQVTMMFWYRQQPGQSLTLIATANQGSEATYESGFVIDKFPISRPNLTFSTLTVSNMSPEDSSIYLCSVEEGYGYTFGSGTRLTVV.